This T cell receptor (beta chain) is drawn from a study of cytomegalovirus exposure and HLA in healthy donors. Primers for the PCR totalled 60 Vbeta and 13 Jbeta. Repertoires were generated with immunoSEQ multiplex PCR, while TCRdb's copy carries only in-frame clones and drops some. The repertoire holds about 140,000 clones, with approximately 70% as singletons. J lost 2 bases, V lost 6 bases, and 9 bases had no gene match. CDR1 and CDR2 (germline): SGHTA, FQGTGA. This CDR3 contains 15 residues. General observations from the study: Association with HLA alleles at 0.05 false discovery rate was found for 15,000 to 20,000 TCR beta sequences in a later analysis.

To note about this clone: The antigen is not known.

This receptor was identified in a human donor in good health. Input material: PBMCs. This chain joins TRBV7-3 and TRBJ2-5; 7 bases agree with TRBD2. The CDR3 reads CASSTGLGRQETQYF. CDR3 DNA: TGTGCCAGCAGTACTGGACTAGGTCGACAAGAGACCCAGTACTTC.